Shown below are 19 T cell receptor beta chains from a single sample sequenced in a study of T cells after yellow fever vaccination. A single record per CDR3 protein comes from TCRdb applying MiXCR to the 5' RACE reads. This sample yields about 340,000 distinct CDR3 sequences, of which under 15% are seen a single time; 3.2% belongs to the top ten. Here the sequenced sample was CD4+ T cells sorted from PBMCs, taken 15 days after the yellow fever booster vaccination. The receptors originated from a man younger than 30 who received the YFV17D yellow fever vaccine.

This clonotype was seen a handful of times. The chain has TRBV3-1 and TRBJ1-5; D is ambiguous. Deletions cut 5 bases from V and 7 bases from J, with 12 bases between. Looked up from germline, CDR1 is LGHDT and CDR2 is YNNKEL (reference sequence). The CDR3 runs to 13 residues. The CDR3 is CASSRTVGQPQHF. DNA for the CDR3: TGTGCCAGCAGCAGGACGGTGGGACAGCCCCAGCATTTT. The full variable domain, its missing parts supplied by reference TRBV3-1 and TRBJ1-5, is DTAVSQTPKYLVTQMGNDKSIKCEQNLGHDTMYWYKQDSKKFLKIMFSYNNKELIINETVPNRFSPKSPDKAHLNLHINSLELGDSAVYFCASSRTVGQPQHFGDGTRLSIL.

This clonotype was counted ten times or more. The chain employs TRBV28 and TRBJ2-3; 12 nucleotides line up with TRBD1. The ends lost 6 bases at V and 11 bases at J; junction bases unmatched: 12. The CDR3 sequence is 15 residues long. Germline assignment: CDR1 MDHEN and CDR2 SYDVKM. The CDR3 protein is CASRGTGGDFLGQYF. The CDR3 nucleotides are TGTGCCAGCAGGGGGACAGGGGGCGATTTTTTAGGGCAGTATTTT.

V usage is TRBV29-1 and J usage is TRBJ1-1; D unresolved. V was trimmed by 3 bases and J by 1 base, leaving 12 bases between them. CDR1 is SQVTM, CDR2 ANQGSEA, per germline. The CDR3 covers 14 residues. CDR3: CSVEETLGNTEAFF. CDR3 DNA sequence: TGCAGCGTTGAGGAGACCTTGGGGAACACTGAAGCTTTCTTT.

This clonotype was seen a handful of times. J is TRBJ1-3 and V is TRBV5-1; TRBD1 is a possible D gene (5 bases). V was clipped by 0 bases and J by 6 bases, with 13 bases between them. In germline, CDR1 is SGHRS, CDR2 YFSETQ. This CDR3 comprises 15 residues. CDR3 amino acids: CASSLGGSPVNTIYF. CDR3 DNA sequence: TGCGCCAGCAGCTTGGGGGGCTCGCCAGTAAACACCATATATTTT.

This chain uses TRBV20-1 with TRBJ2-3; D gene uncertain. The CDR3 length is 15 residues. V lost 3 bases and J lost 1, with 14 bases in between. Per the germline V gene, CDR1 is DFQATT and CDR2 is SNEGSKA (reference sequence). The CDR3 sequence is CSARAPAWGTDTQYF. The CDR3 DNA sequence: TGCAGTGCTAGGGCGCCGGCGTGGGGCACAGATACGCAGTATTTT.

This rearrangement joins TRBV2 to TRBJ2-7, with 8 nucleotides matching TRBD1. Germline values: CDR1 SNHLY, CDR2 FYNNEI. The CDR3 is made up of 14 amino acids. V lost 2 bases and J lost 3; bases outside the gene matches: 3. CDR3 nucleotide sequence: TGTGCCAGCAGTGAACAGGGGGCGGACTACGAGCAGTACTTC. Translated, it gives CASSEQGADYEQYF.

The chain recombines TRBV5-1 with TRBJ2-5, with TRBD2 identical over 9 bases. After removal of 0 bases from V and 0 bases from J, the junction contained 0 bases not matched to a gene. Germline CDR1 SGHRS, CDR2 YFSETQ. This CDR3 has 15 amino acids. DNA for the CDR3: TGCGCCAGCAGCTTGGAGCGGGGGGACCAAGAGACCCAGTACTTC. Translation gives CASSLERGDQETQYF.

In this sample, this clonotype turned up many times. This chain uses TRBV24-1 with TRBJ2-3; the match to TRBD2 covers 8 bases. Germline CDR1 is KGHDR and CDR2 is SFDVKD. This CDR3 contains 16 residues. Trimming at V came to 4 bases and at J to 2 bases, leaving 7 bases not matched to a gene. CDR3 amino acids: CATSEERAGATDTQYF. CDR3 DNA: TGTGCCACCAGTGAAGAACGAGCGGGGGCCACAGATACGCAGTATTTT.

The V and J genes are TRBV24-1 and TRBJ2-3, with TRBD1 identical over 8 bases. Germline CDR1 and CDR2: KGHDR and SFDVKD. The CDR3 loop spans 16 amino acids. V was pared by 2 bases and J by 3 bases, with 6 bases of the junction left unmatched. DNA of the CDR3: TGTGCCACCAGTGATTCGACAGGGGCAGGAACAGATACGCAGTATTTT. It translates to CATSDSTGAGTDTQYF.

This clonotype was recorded a few times. J is TRBJ1-1 and V is TRBV20-1; D is undetermined. The germline CDR1 and CDR2 sequences are DFQATT and SNEGSKA (reference sequence). Trimming pared 3 bases from V and 10 bases from J, leaving 21 bases between. The CDR3 consists of 14 residues. CDR3 protein: CSARIPGSTPGAFF. The CDR3 nucleotides are TGCAGTGCTAGGATTCCGGGGTCTACGCCGGGAGCTTTCTTT.

The chain is built from TRBV20-1 and TRBJ2-2; no definite D call. The length of the CDR3 is 13 residues. Between the trimmed V and J ends, which lost 0 bases and 7 bases, there was a span of 9 bases. Germline CDR1 DFQATT, CDR2 SNEGSKA (reference sequence). The CDR3 coding sequence is TGCAGTGCTAGAGATCTAGGCTTCGGGGAGCTGTTTTTT. As protein: CSARDLGFGELFF.

This clonotype was found many times. The rearrangement joins TRBV9 to TRBJ1-1; TRBD1 matches at 8 bases. The V and J ends lost 4 bases and 7 bases, in that order; junction bases with no gene match: 12. CDR3 length equals 15 residues. Germline values: CDR1 SGDLS, CDR2 YYNGEE. This chain's CDR3 is CASSPAGGIVSEAFF. The DNA of the CDR3 is TGTGCCAGCAGCCCCGCAGGGGGCATTGTGAGTGAAGCTTTCTTT. Full variable domain (remainder filled in from reference TRBV9 and TRBJ1-1): DSGVTQTPKHLITATGQRVTLRCSPRSGDLSVYWYQQSLDQGLQFLIQYYNGEERAKGNILERFSAQQFPDLHSELNLSSLELGDSALYFCASSPAGGIVSEAFFGQGTRLTVV.

This chain connects TRBV5-1 to TRBJ1-3; D perhaps matches TRBD1 (6 bases). The V and J ends lost 5 bases and 1 base respectively, with 13 bases between them. CDR3 length equals 15 residues. The germline gives CDR1 SGHRS, CDR2 YFSETQ. CDR3 nucleotide sequence: TGCGCCAGCAGGAACGGGACACAGTCTGGAAACACCATATATTTT. Translated: CASRNGTQSGNTIYF.

The chain links TRBV3-1 to TRBJ1-4; D is unresolved. Germline CDR1 is LGHDT and CDR2 is YNNKEL (reference sequence). Trimming removed 3 bases at V and 5 bases at J, with 7 bases between. The CDR3 is 13 amino acids. The CDR3, as DNA: TGTGCCAGCAGCCAGCGTCAGAATGAAAAACTGTTTTTT. Translation: CASSQRQNEKLFF.

This clonotype has ten or more counts. The chain links TRBV7-2 to TRBJ2-5; 7 bases are shared with TRBD1. With V trimmed by 5 bases and J by 1 base, 4 bases remained unmatched. CDR1 and CDR2 from the germline V gene are SGHTA and FQGNSA. The CDR3 is 14 residues long. CDR3 coding DNA: TGTGCCAGCAGCCTTGGACAGGCCCAAGAGACCCAGTACTTC. This gives the protein CASSLGQAQETQYF. Complete variable domain (other parts from reference TRBV7-2 and TRBJ2-5): GAGVSQSPSNKVTEKGKDVELRCDPISGHTALYWYRQSLGQGLEFLIYFQGNSAPDKSGLPSDRFSAERTGGSVSTLTIQRTQQEDSAVYLCASSLGQAQETQYFGPGTRLLVL.

This rearrangement joins TRBV18 to TRBJ2-7, with TRBD2 matching 13 bases. This CDR3 is built from 16 residues. Trimming took 4 bases from V and 6 from J; bases not matched to a gene: 9. CDR1 and CDR2 (germline): KGHSH, LQKENI. DNA of the CDR3: TGTGCCAGCTCACGCTCAACTAGCGGGGGGGCCTCCGAGCAGTACGTC. This translates into CASSRSTSGGASEQYV.

This clonotype was seen a few times. The J gene is TRBJ1-2, the V gene TRBV6-6; tentative D call: TRBD1 (5 bases). The CDR3 contains 15 residues. Trimming stripped 0 bases from V and 4 bases from J, with 12 bases between. Germline V gene sequence: CDR1 MNHNY, CDR2 SVGAGI (reference sequence). For the CDR3, the DNA is TGTGCCAGCAGTTACTCGCAGGGAAGAGTCTATGGCTACACCTTC. Its protein is CASSYSQGRVYGYTF.

This clonotype was detected ten times or more. The genes are TRBV27 and TRBJ1-1; 11 nucleotides agree with TRBD1. Unmatched junction bases numbered 13, after V lost 6 bases and J lost 10 bases. The germline V gene encodes CDR1 MNHEY and CDR2 SMNVEV (reference sequence). CDR3 size: 15 residues. The chain's CDR3 is CASRPWDRGRSGAFF. In DNA form, the CDR3 reads TGTGCCAGCAGACCATGGGACAGGGGGAGAAGCGGAGCTTTCTTT.

This clonotype was observed a handful of times. This rearrangement joins TRBV6-5 to TRBJ2-3, with TRBD2 as a possible D gene (6 bases). Germline V gene sequence: CDR1 MNHEY, CDR2 SVGAGI. The V gene lost 4 bases and the J gene lost 6 bases, with 14 bases spanning the gap. The CDR3 runs to 14 residues. The CDR3 bases are TGTGCCAGCAGTTCCTCGGGGGTCCGGGATACGCAGTATTTT. Translating it yields CASSSSGVRDTQYF.